This TCR beta chain came from a study of cytomegalovirus exposure and HLA in healthy donors. Concerning this clone: Its target is unknown.

The PCR made use of 60 Vbeta and 13 Jbeta primers. Clones were read by immunoSEQ multiplex PCR, and TCRdb kept only the in-frame ones, dropping some. The sample has some 130,000 clones; almost 80% are singletons. The germline V gene encodes CDR1 MNHEY and CDR2 SVGAGI. This CDR3 is built from 14 residues. Trimming pared 0 bases from V and 8 bases from J, leaving 11 bases between. General study results and limits: Reported performance of the classifier showed diagnosis of cytomegalovirus status with high specificity and sensitivity.

V usage is TRBV6-5 and J usage is TRBJ2-1, with a possible D match to TRBD2 (5 bases). Sequenced sample: PBMCs. This TCR was sampled from a female donor in good health and CMV-seronegative. The DNA of the CDR3 is TGTGCCAGCAGTTACTCGGTTGTCGGGGATGAGCAGTTCTTC. Translation: CASSYSVVGDEQFF.